Below, 21 T cell receptor beta chains from the same sample are listed, as sequenced in a study of blood T cell repertoires in COVID-19. Profiled with immunoSEQ multiplex PCR; TCRdb holds only in-frame clones, not every one. This table holds 85,000 to 120,000 clones, under 90% found once. The sample was peripheral blood. These receptors were collected from a woman aged 55 to 70 with acute or convalescent COVID-19.

The chain links TRBV5-6 to TRBJ2-5; D ambiguous. V lost 7 bases, J lost 3 bases, and 22 bases lay in between. Germline V gives CDR1 SGHDT, CDR2 YYEEEE. This CDR3 has 16 residues. DNA of the CDR3: TGTGCCAGCGTGAGTTACACGGAGTCGCCCAAAGAGACCCAGTACTTC. This sequence encodes CASVSYTESPKETQYF. Variable domain in full (rest from reference TRBV5-6 and TRBJ2-5): DAGVTQSPTHLIKTRGQQVTLRCSPKSGHDTVSWYQQALGQGPQFIFQYYEEEERQRGNFPDRFSGHQFPNYSSELNVNALLLGDSALYLCASVSYTESPKETQYFGPGTRLLVL.

V is TRBV5-6 and J is TRBJ2-1; 11 bases fit TRBD2. The CDR3 contains 18 residues. The germline CDR1 and CDR2 sequences are SGHDT and YYEEEE. Trimming took 5 bases from V and 0 from J; bases not matched to a gene: 10. The CDR3 protein is CASRVLAGGPSSYNEQFF. CDR3 DNA sequence: TGTGCCAGCAGGGTCCTAGCGGGGGGCCCAAGCTCCTACAATGAGCAGTTCTTC. Full variable domain (outside the CDR3, taken from reference TRBV5-6 and TRBJ2-1): DAGVTQSPTHLIKTRGQQVTLRCSPKSGHDTVSWYQQALGQGPQFIFQYYEEEERQRGNFPDRFSGHQFPNYSSELNVNALLLGDSALYLCASRVLAGGPSSYNEQFFGPGTRLTVL.

The rearrangement joins TRBV12-5 to TRBJ1-4; 9 nucleotides agree with TRBD1. The junction had 2 bases not matched to a gene; V was cut back by 4 bases and J by 5 bases. Germline values: CDR1 LGHNT, CDR2 FRNRAP. The CDR3 length is 14 residues. CDR3 DNA sequence: TGTGCTAGTGGTTCGGGACAGGGCAATGAAAAACTGTTTTTT. This codes for CASGSGQGNEKLFF.

This chain uses TRBV18 with TRBJ1-2; D is uncertain. The CDR3 length is 13 residues. Germline CDR1 KGHSH, CDR2 LQKENI. The germline V and J ends were trimmed by 3 bases and 6 bases, with 11 bases remaining between them. Written as DNA, the CDR3 is TGTGCCAGCTCACCCAACCCATCTAATGGCTACACCTTC. Protein: CASSPNPSNGYTF.

This rearrangement joins TRBV30 to TRBJ1-5, with D hard to call. This CDR3 has 14 amino acids. V lost 0 bases and J lost 3, with 9 bases in between. CDR1 and CDR2 from the germline V gene are GTSNPN and SVGIG (reference sequence). The CDR3 loop reads CAWSVGRANQPQHF. DNA for the CDR3: TGTGCCTGGAGTGTAGGGAGGGCCAATCAGCCCCAGCATTTT.

The chain links TRBV6-5 to TRBJ1-2, with TRBD1 matching over 10 bases. From germline, CDR1 is MNHEY and CDR2 SVGAGI. The CDR3 is made up of 12 amino acids. The DNA of the CDR3 is TGTGCTACGGACAGGGGGAGCTATGGCTACACCTTC. Protein sequence: CATDRGSYGYTF.

The chain carries TRBV29-1 and TRBJ1-2; 10 nucleotides line up with TRBD1. The germline V gene has CDR1 SQVTM and CDR2 ANQGSEA. J gave up 14 bases and V 7 bases, and 13 bases lay outside the gene matches. This CDR3 has 12 residues. CDR3 DNA sequence: TGCAGCGGATCGACAGGGGGCAGAGCAACGACCTTC. Amino acids: CSGSTGGRATTF.

The chain carries TRBV30 and TRBJ1-4; D uncertain. The CDR3 has 16 residues. Germline V gene lookup returns CDR1 GTSNPN and CDR2 SVGIG (reference sequence). Trimming took 0 bases from V and 2 from J, leaving 13 bases between them. The DNA of the CDR3 is TGTGCCTGGAGTGTAGATAGGGAGGCTACTAATGAAAAACTGTTTTTT. As protein: CAWSVDREATNEKLFF.

This clone occurred once. The chain couples TRBV7-3 to TRBJ2-2; 12 nucleotides align to TRBD2. After removal of 5 bases from V and 4 bases from J, the junction contained 2 bases not matched to a gene. There are 15 residues in the CDR3. The germline CDR1 and CDR2 sequences are SGHTA and FQGTGA. CDR3 protein: CASSPTSGGTGELFF. CDR3 nucleotides: TGTGCCAGCAGCCCGACTAGCGGGGGCACCGGGGAGCTGTTTTTT.

This sequence joins TRBV2 and TRBJ2-7; 7 bases are shared with TRBD2. This CDR3 region has 15 residues. V gave up 6 bases and J gave up 2 bases; unmatched junction bases: 10. Germline V CDR1 and CDR2: SNHLY, FYNNEI. The CDR3 DNA is TGTGCCAGCAGATCCGGGACTACCCTGGCCTACGAGCAGTACTTC. This translates into CASRSGTTLAYEQYF.

V gene TRBV5-3 combines with J gene TRBJ1-1; D is unclear. TRBV5-3 has ORF status, its function being uncertain. This CDR3 region has 15 residues. Trimming shortened V by 2 bases and J by 1 base, and 12 bases separated the two germline ends. The CDR3 sequence is CARSFIWSGNTEAFF. DNA for the CDR3: TGTGCCAGAAGCTTTATATGGTCGGGGAACACTGAAGCTTTCTTT.

The V and J genes are TRBV4-1 and TRBJ2-7; 9 nucleotides agree with TRBD2. J lost 0 bases, V lost 0 bases, and 6 bases had no gene match. The CDR3 loop spans 17 amino acids. From germline, CDR1 is MGHRA and CDR2 YSYEKL. The chain's CDR3 is CASSQELAGYLSYEQYF. CDR3 bases: TGCGCCAGCAGCCAAGAACTAGCGGGTTACCTCTCCTACGAGCAGTACTTC.

This clone was recorded only once. The chain recombines TRBV10-3 with TRBJ1-1, with TRBD1 matching 9 bases. The J segment lost 3 bases and the V segment lost 3 bases, leaving 5 bases of the junction unmatched. The CDR3 consists of 15 residues. Germline V gene data show CDR1 as ENHRY and CDR2 as SYGVKD. CDR3 sequence: CAISDNRDRDTEAFF. CDR3 coding DNA: TGTGCCATCAGTGATAACCGGGACAGGGACACTGAAGCTTTCTTT.

V gene TRBV10-3 combines with J gene TRBJ1-2, with 10 nucleotides matching TRBD1. The V segment lost 6 bases and the J segment 2 bases; nucleotides outside the gene matches: 6. The CDR3 runs to 15 residues. The V gene's germline CDR1 is ENHRY and CDR2 SYGVKD. CDR3 bases: TGTGCCATCAGGGTTGGGACAGGGGAAAACTATGGCTACACCTTC. Translated: CAIRVGTGENYGYTF.

The chain couples TRBV19 to TRBJ1-4; a possible D gene is TRBD1 (6 bases). Germline V lookup: CDR1 LNHDA, CDR2 SQIVND (reference sequence). The CDR3 has 15 residues. V was cut by 6 bases and J by 0 bases, with 11 bases left in between. DNA for the CDR3: TGTGCCAGTAGACTAAGACAGGCAACTAATGAAAAACTGTTTTTT. As protein: CASRLRQATNEKLFF.

This chain links TRBV5-1 with TRBJ2-3, with TRBD2 identical over 10 bases. This CDR3 contains 17 residues. CDR1 SGHRS and CDR2 YFSETQ come from the germline V gene. V trimming: 0 bases; J trimming: 0 bases; junction bases outside the gene matches: 4. The CDR3 spells CASSLGLAGASTDTQYF. The CDR3 nucleotides are TGCGCCAGCAGCTTGGGGCTAGCGGGGGCTAGCACAGATACGCAGTATTTT.

This chain links TRBV2 with TRBJ1-1; D might be TRBD1 (5 bases). CDR1 is SNHLY, CDR2 FYNNEI, per germline. V was clipped by 10 bases and J by 0 bases, with 21 bases between them. The CDR3 spans 16 residues. The chain's CDR3 is CATKRGEEGLNTEAFF. The CDR3 DNA reads as TGTGCCACCAAACGGGGGGAGGAGGGGCTGAACACTGAAGCTTTCTTT.

This sequence joins TRBV18 and TRBJ1-2; D gene uncertain. There are 14 residues in the CDR3. Germline values: CDR1 KGHSH, CDR2 LQKENI. V gave up 2 bases and J gave up 3 bases, with 10 bases separating them. CDR3 coding DNA: TGTGCCAGCTCACCAGAGGGAGGCGACTATGGCTACACCTTC. Its protein product is CASSPEGGDYGYTF.

The chain couples TRBV27 to TRBJ2-5, with D maybe TRBD2 (6 bases). V was pared by 7 bases and J by 1 base, with 13 bases between. CDR3 length: 14 residues. Germline CDR1 MNHEY, CDR2 SMNVEV (reference sequence). CDR3 residues: CASTGSGFQETQYF. The CDR3 nucleotides are TGTGCCAGCACCGGTAGCGGTTTCCAAGAGACCCAGTACTTC.

The chain combines TRBV7-2 with TRBJ1-1, with 7 bases identical to TRBD1. V gave up 4 bases and J gave up 5 bases; unmatched junction bases: 10. The CDR3 consists of 15 residues. Germline V lookup: CDR1 SGHTA, CDR2 FQGNSA. The CDR3 DNA reads TGTGCCAGCAGCTCCCAAGGAGGGGGCTTGACTGAAGCTTTCTTT. Its translation: CASSSQGGGLTEAFF.

The V call is TRBV5-1, the J call TRBJ2-7; 13 bases are shared with TRBD2. J was trimmed by 4 bases and V by 4 bases; bases with no gene match: 5. The CDR3 covers 15 residues. The germline V gene encodes CDR1 SGHRS and CDR2 YFSETQ. CDR3: CASSLRTSGGYEQYF. In DNA, the CDR3 is TGCGCCAGCAGCCTTAGGACTAGCGGGGGTTACGAGCAGTACTTC.